A single sample is the source of the 5 T cell receptor beta chains below, sequenced in a study of CD8+CD57+ T cells in acquired aplastic anemia. All patients picked for sequencing had shown, by flow cytometry, an expansion of CD8+CD57+ cells. TCR beta VDJ combinations and CDR3 sequences were profiled from genomic DNA. Using its own MiXCR run on the reads, TCRdb lists one record per CDR3 protein. The table has about 120,000 distinct CDR3 sequences, almost 40% seen once. Material: sorted CD4+, CD8+, or CD8+CD57+ T cells (not recorded which) from PBMCs. These receptor sequences come from a human donor with aplastic anemia.

In its sample, this clonotype was seen many times. This rearrangement joins TRBV11-2 to TRBJ1-6; 7 nucleotides align to TRBD1. Germline loops: CDR1 SGHAT, CDR2 FQNNGV. The CDR3 runs to 19 residues. With 2 bases clipped from V and 0 bases from J, the junction kept 10 bases outside the gene matches. CDR3 in amino acids: CASSLRPRTGISYNSPLHF. The CDR3, as DNA: TGTGCCAGCAGCTTACGACCAAGGACAGGAATCTCCTATAATTCACCCCTCCACTTT.

In its sample, this clonotype was seen many times. The chain couples TRBV4-1 to TRBJ2-7, with TRBD2 matching over 9 bases. Unmatched junction bases numbered 7, after V lost 0 bases and J lost 7 bases. Germline V lookup: CDR1 MGHRA, CDR2 YSYEKL. The CDR3 is 15 residues long. CDR3 DNA: TGCGCCAGCAGCCAAGAAACTAGCGGGTCCGGGGAGCAGTACTTC. It yields the protein CASSQETSGSGEQYF.

This clonotype appeared many times. The genes are TRBV7-6 and TRBJ1-6; TRBD1 is a possible D gene (5 bases). This CDR3 contains 19 residues. Per the germline V gene, CDR1 is SGHVS and CDR2 is FNYEAQ. V shed 1 base and J shed 4 bases, with 20 bases lying between them. CDR3 nucleotides: TGTGCCAGCAGCTTAGAGATCCCAGTTGGGGGAATATATAATTCACCCCTCCACTTT. As protein: CASSLEIPVGGIYNSPLHF.

The V call is TRBV11-1, the J call TRBJ2-7; 7 positions match TRBD1. V dropped 1 base and J dropped 2; count of bases not matched to a gene: 8. The CDR3 sequence is 16 residues long. CDR1 SGHAT and CDR2 FQDESV come from the germline V gene (reference sequence). CDR3 in DNA: TGTGCCAGCAGCTTAGTGAGGACAGGAGTACCCTACGAGCAGTACTTC. It yields the protein CASSLVRTGVPYEQYF. Using reference TRBV11-1 and TRBJ2-7 for the parts outside the CDR3, the full variable domain is EAEVAQSPRYKITEKSQAVAFWCDPISGHATLYWYRQILGQGPELLVQFQDESVVDDSQLPKDRFSAERLKGVDSTLKIQPAELGDSAMYLCASSLVRTGVPYEQYFGPGTRLTVT.

Concerning this clonotype itself: A junction boundary mismatches the germline segment, possibly from a read error. V gene TRBV20-1 combines with J gene TRBJ2-7; D call uncertain. The J call is in doubt because the DNA end fits TRBJ2-1 better. CDR3 size: 11 residues. Germline values: CDR1 DFQATT, CDR2 SNEGSKA (reference sequence). This CDR3 is CSAMVANEQFF. CDR3 DNA: TGCAGCGCTATGGTAGCCAATGAGCAGTTCTTC.